This entry describes one TCR beta chain. This clone has only one observation. This clone's antigen is unknown. Per-base qualities were not stored, and no clone one base away is much larger. Additional DNA sequences in this sample encode the identical CDR3. TCRbeta CDR3 regions were amplified from genomic DNA using the immunoSEQ Assay, a bias-controlled multiplex PCR. For the original study's pipeline: The number of nucleated cells in each sample was estimated by amplification of reference gene primers within the assay. To quantify the absolute abundance of each unique TCRbeta CDR3 rearrangement, sequence reads were collapsed and filtered. For each sample, productive Simpson clonality was calculated as the square root of Simpson's diversity index across productive rearrangements. What TCRdb holds here is the immuneACCESS table cut down to in-frame rearrangements. Part of the clones is not present; checked against another copy, under half of the missing clones reflect an unresolved V gene, and the others are unexplained. Clone size and V and J calls were adopted from that table, with D and trimming inferred from the DNA. The sample has 200,000 to 250,000 clones on record, about 80% of them singletons. The ten most abundant clones make up less than 2% of the sample.

The germline V gene supplies CDR1 MNHEY and CDR2 SVGAGI. The V end loses 0 bases and the J end loses 2 bases, and a stretch of 7 bases separates them. The CDR3 spans 14 residues, from the cysteine through the phenylalanine. Only the CDR3 DNA is retained, 42 bases long and in frame from the first base. Enrolling through a virtual design, the prospective study's participants ranged in age from roughly 18 to 89 years and lived across about two dozen United States geographic areas. Cohort assignment in the prospective study relied on participant-reported clinical history from a screening survey and a study questionnaire. ImmuneRACE Cohort 3 recovered participants were defined by two consecutive negative NP/OP PCR tests, healthcare professional clearance, or symptom resolution. In the prospective study, mobile phlebotomists collected whole blood, serum and a nasopharyngeal or oropharyngeal swab from each participant. Prospective study participants could optionally give additional blood draws and questionnaires over an approximately 2-month period. Before DNA extraction, prospective study blood samples were shipped either frozen or at room temperature.

The data originate from a study of blood T cell repertoires in COVID-19 (dated by TCRdb to 2018 to 2020). Notes on the research overall: Collaborator samples came from the United States, Italy and Spain and covered acute and convalescent phases of COVID-19. The prospective study material was composed of cDNA or gDNA derived from T cells, B-cell-depleted T cells, or PBMCs. Subjects who had been exposed to COVID-19, were actively infected with it, or had recovered from it provided the deeply sampled blood TCRbeta repertoires that made up the dataset. The repertoires were released in a freely available public database intended as a resource for research on the immune response to SARS-CoV-2. Samples came from the ongoing ImmuneRACE study (first 160 participants) plus 1,254 subjects from 6 global collaborators. Nearly every sample came with metadata listing a de-identified subject ID, COVID-19 status, age in years and sex. Where HLA class I and class II types were available, the types were taken from metadata supplied by the sample provider, not from assay-based typing.

Paper-wide results and their limitations: How much clinical and demographic metadata was included differed by source and by participant, and the metadata was provided uncurated.

Recombination linked TRBV6-5 to TRBJ1-1; too little of a D gene remains to name it. Material: PBMCs or T cells enriched from blood (not recorded which). The source of this sequence is a man aged 60 to 75 who had recovered from COVID-19. DNA sequence: TGTGCCAGCAGTTACTCGACGGGAAACACTGAAGCTTTCTTT. It specifies CASSYSTGNTEAFF.